Below, 3 T cell receptor beta chains from the same sample are listed, as sequenced in a study of vaccination and CD4 T cells after COVID-19. For these TCRs, the target antigens are not known. Treatment specified: roughly 11-day PBMC culture with coronavirus spike peptide pools or control peptides (ViraFEST assay). Researchers used the Oncomine TCR Beta short-read assay to sequence DNA from cultured CD4+ T cells. TCRdb used MiXCR to reprocess the PCR reads, holding one entry per CDR3 protein. This table has thousands of distinct CDR3 sequences, roughly a sixth appearing once. Sequencing used CD4+ T cells from blood, cultured in vitro. The receptors shown here come from a human donor who had recovered from COVID-19.

The chain joins TRBV4-2 to TRBJ1-1; D may be TRBD1 (6 bases). The CDR3 consists of 14 residues. Germline lookup yields CDR1 LGHNA and CDR2 YNFKEQ. V lost 7 bases, J lost 2 bases, and 14 bases lay in between. The CDR3 is CASTRGGANTEAFF. CDR3 in DNA: TGTGCCAGCACCCGGGGGGGGGCTAACACTGAAGCTTTCTTT.

In its sample, this clonotype was seen a few times. The gene calls are TRBV7-9 and TRBJ2-1, with 9 nucleotides matching TRBD1. Per the germline V gene, CDR1 is SEHNR and CDR2 is FQNEAQ (reference sequence). The CDR3 contains 14 residues. Trimming at V came to 5 bases and at J to 9 bases, leaving 8 bases not matched to a gene. The CDR3 DNA reads TGTGCCAGCAGCCCCCGGGAACAGGGGGCTGAGCAGTTCTTC. This sequence encodes CASSPREQGAEQFF.

This clonotype is medium-sized by share. The V gene is TRBV20-1, the J gene TRBJ1-1, with D maybe TRBD1 (6 bases). CDR3 size: 14 residues. CDR1 and CDR2 from the germline V gene are DFQATT and SNEGSKA (reference sequence). Trimming took off 2 bases at V and 4 bases at J, with 14 bases between the two ends. Written as DNA, the CDR3 is TGCAGTGCTAGACGACAGGCAGGGAGCACTGAAGCTTTCTTT. This codes for CSARRQAGSTEAFF.